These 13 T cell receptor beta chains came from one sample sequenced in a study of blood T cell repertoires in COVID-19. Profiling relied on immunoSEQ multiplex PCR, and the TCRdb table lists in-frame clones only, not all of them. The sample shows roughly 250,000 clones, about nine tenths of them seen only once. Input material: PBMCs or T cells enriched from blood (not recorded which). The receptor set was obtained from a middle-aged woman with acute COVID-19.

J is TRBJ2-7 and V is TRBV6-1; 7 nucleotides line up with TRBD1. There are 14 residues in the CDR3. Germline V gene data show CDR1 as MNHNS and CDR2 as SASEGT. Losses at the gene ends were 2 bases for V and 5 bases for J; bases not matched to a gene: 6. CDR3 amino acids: CASSERGLSNEQYV. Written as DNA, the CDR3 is TGTGCCAGCAGTGAAAGGGGGCTAAGTAACGAGCAGTACGTC.

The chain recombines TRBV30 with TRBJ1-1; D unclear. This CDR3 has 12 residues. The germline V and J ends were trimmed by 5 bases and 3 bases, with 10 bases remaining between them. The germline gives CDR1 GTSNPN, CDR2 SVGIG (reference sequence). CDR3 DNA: TGTGCCTGGGGCGTGCAGGACACTGAAGCTTTCTTT. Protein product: CAWGVQDTEAFF.

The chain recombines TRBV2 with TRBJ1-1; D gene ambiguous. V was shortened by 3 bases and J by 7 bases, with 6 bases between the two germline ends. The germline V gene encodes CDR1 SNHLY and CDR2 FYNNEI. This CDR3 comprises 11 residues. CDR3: CASSDGDEAFF. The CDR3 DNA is TGTGCCAGCAGTGATGGAGATGAAGCTTTCTTT.

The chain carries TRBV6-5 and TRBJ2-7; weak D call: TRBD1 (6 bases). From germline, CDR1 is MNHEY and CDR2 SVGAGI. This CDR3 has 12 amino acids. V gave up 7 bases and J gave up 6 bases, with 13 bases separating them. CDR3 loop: CASNSQGLEQYF. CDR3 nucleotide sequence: TGTGCCAGCAATTCACAGGGTCTCGAGCAGTACTTC.

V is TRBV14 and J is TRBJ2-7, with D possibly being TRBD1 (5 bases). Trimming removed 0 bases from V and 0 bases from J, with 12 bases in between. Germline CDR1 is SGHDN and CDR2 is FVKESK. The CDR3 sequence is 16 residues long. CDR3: CASSQDLRQGSYEQYF. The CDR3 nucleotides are TGTGCCAGCAGCCAAGATCTTCGGCAGGGCTCCTACGAGCAGTACTTC.

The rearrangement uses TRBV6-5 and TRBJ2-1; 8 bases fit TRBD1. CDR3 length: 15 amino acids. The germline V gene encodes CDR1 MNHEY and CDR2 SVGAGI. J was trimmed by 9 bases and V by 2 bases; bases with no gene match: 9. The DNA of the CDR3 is TGTGCCAGCAGTTACGGGTACAGGGGGGCTTCTGAGCAGTTCTTC. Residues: CASSYGYRGASEQFF.

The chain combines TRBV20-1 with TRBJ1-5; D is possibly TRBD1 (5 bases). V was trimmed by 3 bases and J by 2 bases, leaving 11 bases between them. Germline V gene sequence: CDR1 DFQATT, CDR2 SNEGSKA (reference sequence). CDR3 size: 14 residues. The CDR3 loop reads CSASSQGGNQPQHF. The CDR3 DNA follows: TGCAGTGCTAGTTCGCAGGGTGGCAATCAGCCCCAGCATTTT.

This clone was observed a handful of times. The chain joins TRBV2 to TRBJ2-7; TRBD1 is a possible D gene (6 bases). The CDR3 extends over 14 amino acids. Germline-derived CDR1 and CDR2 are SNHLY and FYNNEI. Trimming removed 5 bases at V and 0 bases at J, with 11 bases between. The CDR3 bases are TGTGCCAGCAGTATTGACAGGTACTCCTACGAGCAGTACTTC. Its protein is CASSIDRYSYEQYF.

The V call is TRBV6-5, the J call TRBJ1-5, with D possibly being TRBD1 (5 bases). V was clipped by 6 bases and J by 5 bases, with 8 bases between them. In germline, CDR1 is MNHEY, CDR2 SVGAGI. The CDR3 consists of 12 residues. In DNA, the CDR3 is TGTGCCAGCAGAGGGGCAGATCAGCCCCAGCATTTT. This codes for CASRGADQPQHF.

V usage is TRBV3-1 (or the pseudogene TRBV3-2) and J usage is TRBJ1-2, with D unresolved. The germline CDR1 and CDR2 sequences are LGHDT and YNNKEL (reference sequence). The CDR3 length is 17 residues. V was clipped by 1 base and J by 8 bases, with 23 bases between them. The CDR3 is CASSQARLWSGVGGYTF. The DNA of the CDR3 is TGTGCCAGCAGCCAAGCCCGGCTTTGGTCCGGGGTAGGGGGCTACACCTTC.

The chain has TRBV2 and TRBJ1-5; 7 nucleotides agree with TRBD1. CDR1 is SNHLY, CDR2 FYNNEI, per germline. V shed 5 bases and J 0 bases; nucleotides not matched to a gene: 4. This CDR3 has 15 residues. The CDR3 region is CASSLQGYSNQPQHF. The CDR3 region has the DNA TGTGCCAGCAGTTTACAGGGGTATAGCAATCAGCCCCAGCATTTT.

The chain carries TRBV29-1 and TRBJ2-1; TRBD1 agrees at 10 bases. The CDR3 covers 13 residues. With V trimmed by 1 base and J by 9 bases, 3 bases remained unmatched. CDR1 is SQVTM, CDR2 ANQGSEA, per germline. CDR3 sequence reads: CSVEAGQGTEQFF. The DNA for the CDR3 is TGCAGCGTTGAAGCGGGACAGGGGACTGAGCAGTTCTTC.

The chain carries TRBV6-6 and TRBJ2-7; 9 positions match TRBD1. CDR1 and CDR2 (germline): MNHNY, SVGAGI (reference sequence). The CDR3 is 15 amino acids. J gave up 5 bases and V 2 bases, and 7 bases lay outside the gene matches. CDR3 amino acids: CASSYPGQGGDEQYV. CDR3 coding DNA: TGTGCCAGCAGTTACCCGGGACAGGGTGGGGACGAGCAGTACGTC.